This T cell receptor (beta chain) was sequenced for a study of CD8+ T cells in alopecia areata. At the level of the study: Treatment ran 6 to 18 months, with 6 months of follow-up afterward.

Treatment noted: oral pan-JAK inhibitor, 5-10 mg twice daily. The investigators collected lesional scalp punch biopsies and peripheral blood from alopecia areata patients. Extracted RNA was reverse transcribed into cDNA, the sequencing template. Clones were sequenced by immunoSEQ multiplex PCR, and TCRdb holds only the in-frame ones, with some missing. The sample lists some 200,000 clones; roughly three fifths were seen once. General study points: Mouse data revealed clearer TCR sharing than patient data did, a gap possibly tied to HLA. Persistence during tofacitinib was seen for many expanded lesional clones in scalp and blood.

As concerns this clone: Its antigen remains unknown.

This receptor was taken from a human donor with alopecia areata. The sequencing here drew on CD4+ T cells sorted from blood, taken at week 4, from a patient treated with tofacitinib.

Here the CDR3 DNA reads TGTGCCAGCAGTAATCTCCTAGGGACCGGGGAGCTGTTTTTT. This sequence encodes CASSNLLGTGELFF. This chain uses TRBV27 with TRBJ2-2; no firm D call. CDR3 size: 14 residues. Germline V lookup: CDR1 MNHEY, CDR2 SMNVEV (reference sequence). The ends were cut back, 5 bases at V and 5 bases at J, with 12 bases in the middle.